This paragraph covers one T cell receptor beta chain sequence. The V end lost 5 bases, the J end lost 7 bases, and 12 bases lay between the germline ends. CDR1 and CDR2 (germline): LGHNA, YSLEER. The CDR3 extends over 13 amino acids. This sample is part of a study of T cell changes during pregnancy in multiple sclerosis. Repertoires were generated with immunoSEQ multiplex PCR, while TCRdb's copy carries only in-frame clones and drops some. The data show 69,000 or so clones, with more than 85% seen just once and under 0.3% held by the top ten. The TCR sequence derives from a female donor in good health, enrolled as a control in a pregnancy study. The chain has TRBV4-3 and TRBJ1-5; D gene ambiguous. The sample consisted of CD4+ T cells from peripheral blood mononuclear cells, taken in the third trimester of pregnancy. The CDR3 sequence is CASSISPGQPQHF. CDR3 bases: TGCGCCAGCAGCATAAGTCCGGGGCAGCCCCAGCATTTT.